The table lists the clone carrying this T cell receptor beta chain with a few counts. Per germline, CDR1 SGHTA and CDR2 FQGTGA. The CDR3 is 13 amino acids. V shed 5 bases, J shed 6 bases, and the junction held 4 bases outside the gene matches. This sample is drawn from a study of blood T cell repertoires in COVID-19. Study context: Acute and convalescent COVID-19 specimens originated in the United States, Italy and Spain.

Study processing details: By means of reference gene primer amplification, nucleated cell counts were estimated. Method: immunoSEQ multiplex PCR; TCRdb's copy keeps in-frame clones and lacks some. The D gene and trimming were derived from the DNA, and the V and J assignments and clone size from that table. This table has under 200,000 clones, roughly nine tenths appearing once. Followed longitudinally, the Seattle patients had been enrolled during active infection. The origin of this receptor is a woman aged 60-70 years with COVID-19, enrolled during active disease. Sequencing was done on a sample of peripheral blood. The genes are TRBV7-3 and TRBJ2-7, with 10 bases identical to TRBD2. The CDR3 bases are TGTGCCAGCAGCCTAGCGGGAGACGGCGAGCAGTACTTC. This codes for CASSLAGDGEQYF. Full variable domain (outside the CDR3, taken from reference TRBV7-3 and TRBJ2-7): GAGVSQTPSNKVTEKGKYVELRCDPISGHTALYWYRQSLGQGPEFLIYFQGTGAADDSGLPNDRFFAVRPEGSVSTLKIQRTERGDSAVYLCASSLAGDGEQYFGPGTRLTVT.